This is a list of T cell receptor beta chains from one sample in a study of T cell responses to AZD1222 COVID-19 vaccine. Data came from immunoSEQ multiplex PCR; TCRdb stores just in-frame clones and leaves some out. Of approximately 91,000 clones detected, around 93% appear once; the ten largest clones hold less than 35%. Specimen: peripheral blood, collected 28 days after the second AZD1222 dose. The receptors derive from an adult who received the AZD1222 COVID-19 vaccine. The CDR3 runs from the conserved cysteine through the conserved F or W. Fields, in order: V gene, D gene, J gene, CDR3 DNA, CDR3 protein. D genes are given only for firm matches.

TRBV6-1	-	TRBJ1-4	TGTGCCAGCAGTGACAGGGAGACGGGCGGAAAACTGTTTTTT	CASSDRETGGKLFF
TRBV28	TRBD2	TRBJ2-7	TGTGCCAGCGGGGAGGGCATTTCCTACGAGCAGTACTTC	CASGEGISYEQYF
TRBV11-2	TRBD1	TRBJ1-2	TGTGCCAGCAGCTTATACGGGACAGGGGCAGGGGACTATGGCTACACCTTC	CASSLYGTGAGDYGYTF
TRBV9	-	TRBJ2-3	TGTGCCAGCAGCTCACCGCACCGCACAGATACGCAGTATTTT	CASSSPHRTDTQYF
TRBV12-5	TRBD1	TRBJ1-5	TGTGCTAGTGGTTTCGACAGGGCTAAAAGCAATCAGCCCCAGCATTTT	CASGFDRAKSNQPQHF
TRBV25-1	-	TRBJ2-3	TGTGCCAGCAGTGGGTGGGGGACAGATACGCAGTATTTT	CASSGWGTDTQYF
TRBV11-2	TRBD1	TRBJ1-2	TGTGCCAGCAGCCCGAGGACAGGGGGTGTCTATGGCTACACCTTC	CASSPRTGGVYGYTF
TRBV5-1	-	TRBJ1-1	TGCGCCAGCAGACTACAGGGACCGCGGGGCACTGAAGCTTTCTTT	CASRLQGPRGTEAFF
TRBV18	TRBD2	TRBJ2-1	TGTGCCAGCTCACCCGGGACTACAAAGAGAGAGTTCTTC	CASSPGTTKREFF
TRBV7-2	-	TRBJ2-7	TGTGCCAGCAGCTTAGGGGCGGATTACGAGCAGTACTTC	CASSLGADYEQYF
TRBV6-5	-	TRBJ2-3	TGTGCCAGCGGACCAGGGGGGGGGCGCACAGATACGCAGTATTTT	CASGPGGGRTDTQYF